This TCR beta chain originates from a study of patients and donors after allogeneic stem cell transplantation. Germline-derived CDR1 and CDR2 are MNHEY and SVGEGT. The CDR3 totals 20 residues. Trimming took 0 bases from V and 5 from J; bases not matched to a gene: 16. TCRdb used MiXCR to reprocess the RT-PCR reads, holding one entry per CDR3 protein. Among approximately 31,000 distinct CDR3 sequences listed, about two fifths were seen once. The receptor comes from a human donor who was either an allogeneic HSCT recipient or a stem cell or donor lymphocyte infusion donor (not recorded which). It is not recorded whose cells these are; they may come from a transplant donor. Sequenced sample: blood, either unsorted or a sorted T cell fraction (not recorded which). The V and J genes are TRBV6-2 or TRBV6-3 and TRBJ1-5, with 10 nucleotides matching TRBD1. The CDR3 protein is CASSYSGTGATFFLYQPQHF. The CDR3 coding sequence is TGTGCCAGCAGTTACTCGGGGACAGGGGCTACCTTTTTTCTTTATCAGCCCCAGCATTTT.